Presented here are 26 T cell receptor beta chains from one specimen sequenced in a study of T cell responses to AZD1222 COVID-19 vaccine. Sequencing was performed with immunoSEQ multiplex PCR; in TCRdb, only in-frame clones are kept and a portion is missing. This table holds about 100,000 clones, about 88% found once. Sample: peripheral blood, taken on day 0 of AZD1222 vaccination. Receptor source: an adult in good health.

V usage is TRBV7-2 and J usage is TRBJ2-7; D gene uncertain. Germline-derived CDR1 and CDR2 are SGHTA and FQGNSA. The V end was cut by 2 bases, the J end by 0 bases, with 2 bases between. The CDR3 is 12 residues long. This chain's CDR3 is CASSLNSYEQYF. The DNA for the CDR3 is TGTGCCAGCAGCTTAAACTCCTACGAGCAGTACTTC.

This sequence joins TRBV27 and TRBJ1-2; the match to TRBD1 covers 8 bases. Germline CDR1 MNHEY, CDR2 SMNVEV (reference sequence). The CDR3 sequence is 16 residues long. J was trimmed by 0 bases and V by 5 bases; bases with no gene match: 8. CDR3: CASSPLDRGSNYGYTF. In nucleotides, the CDR3 is TGTGCCAGCAGTCCACTCGACAGGGGTTCTAACTATGGCTACACCTTC.

This chain joins TRBV19 and TRBJ1-5, with unresolved D. Trimming removed 3 bases from V and 7 bases from J, with 7 bases in between. Germline V gene sequence: CDR1 LNHDA, CDR2 SQIVND (reference sequence). The CDR3 runs 12 residues. CDR3 region: CASSILRQPQHF. CDR3 nucleotide sequence: TGTGCCAGTAGTATTTTGCGGCAGCCCCAGCATTTT.

The gene calls are TRBV7-9 and TRBJ2-6; D is uncertain. Germline V CDR1 and CDR2: SEHNR, FQNEAQ (reference sequence). V lost 5 bases and J lost 3, with 8 bases in between. The CDR3 is 14 residues long. CDR3 protein: CASSTSFGANVLTF. CDR3 bases: TGTGCCAGCAGCACGAGTTTTGGGGCCAACGTCCTGACTTTC.

The chain couples TRBV11-3 to TRBJ2-1, with TRBD2 matching over 9 bases. Germline CDR1 is SGHNT and CDR2 is YENEEA. The CDR3 is made up of 17 amino acids. J was trimmed by 4 bases and V by 1 base; bases with no gene match: 8. This CDR3 reads CASSLGASGVPYNEQFF. The CDR3 nucleotides read TGTGCCAGCAGCTTAGGGGCTAGCGGGGTCCCTTACAATGAGCAGTTCTTC.

Comments on this clone: Other DNA sequences from this sample encode an identical CDR3 as well. The chain recombines TRBV30 with TRBJ2-5, with D unclear. Trimming left V 0 bases short and J 5 bases short, with 4 bases between. CDR3 size: 11 residues. Germline V gene data show CDR1 as GTSNPN and CDR2 as SVGIG (reference sequence). The DNA for the CDR3 is TGTGCCTGGAGTGTGGGGGAGACCCAGTACTTC. Translating it yields CAWSVGETQYF.

This clone is a singleton in its sample. This chain connects TRBV30 to TRBJ1-1; tentatively, D is TRBD1 (5 bases). The CDR3 runs 11 residues. Trimming left V 5 bases short and J 1 base short, with 5 bases between. CDR1 and CDR2 from the germline V gene are GTSNPN and SVGIG (reference sequence). The CDR3 protein is CAWGANTEAFF. The CDR3 DNA follows: TGTGCCTGGGGGGCGAACACTGAAGCTTTCTTT.

This chain joins TRBV11-3 and TRBJ1-1; TRBD1 might be the D (6 bases). The V gene's germline CDR1 is SGHNT and CDR2 YENEEA. V was clipped by 0 bases and J by 5 bases, with 10 bases between them. The CDR3 runs 14 residues. The CDR3 reads CASSLDTRGTEAFF. DNA of the CDR3: TGTGCCAGCAGCTTAGATACGAGGGGGACTGAAGCTTTCTTT.

The chain couples TRBV27 to TRBJ2-7, with TRBD1 identical over 7 bases. V lost 6 bases and J lost 2; bases outside the gene matches: 4. Germline V gene lookup returns CDR1 MNHEY and CDR2 SMNVEV (reference sequence). The CDR3 covers 13 residues. In nucleotides, the CDR3 is TGTGCCAGCAGCGGGACAGCTACCTACGAGCAGTACTTC. As protein: CASSGTATYEQYF.

The J gene is TRBJ1-2, the V gene TRBV7-9, with D tentatively TRBD1 (5 bases). Trimming pared 5 bases from V and 5 bases from J, leaving 9 bases between. The CDR3 totals 12 residues. From germline, CDR1 is SEHNR and CDR2 FQNEAQ (reference sequence). The CDR3 is CASSLGGYGYTF. CDR3 DNA sequence: TGTGCCAGCAGCCTCGGGGGTTATGGCTACACCTTC. Full variable domain (remainder filled in from reference TRBV7-9 and TRBJ1-2): DTGVSQNPRHKITKRGQNVTFRCDPISEHNRLYWYRQTLGQGPEFLTYFQNEAQLEKSRLLSDRFSAERPKGSFSTLEIQRTEQGDSAMYLCASSLGGYGYTFGSGTRLTVV.

The chain links TRBV5-1 to TRBJ1-2, with TRBD1 matching over 7 bases. Germline CDR1 SGHRS, CDR2 YFSETQ. After removal of 0 bases from V and 4 bases from J, the junction contained 9 bases not matched to a gene. This CDR3 is built from 16 residues. The CDR3 spells CASSLVGRGQGYGYTF. DNA for the CDR3: TGCGCCAGCAGCTTGGTTGGTAGGGGGCAGGGCTATGGCTACACCTTC.

The V call is TRBV15, the J call TRBJ1-2; maybe TRBD1 (5 bases). V was clipped by 11 bases and J by 2 bases, with 21 bases between them. CDR3 length: 15 residues. Germline CDR1 and CDR2: LNHNV and YYDKDF (reference sequence). In nucleotides, the CDR3 is TGTGCCTCAGCAGAGGGGCGGGGCGCGAACTATGGCTACACCTTC. Protein product: CASAEGRGANYGYTF.

V gene TRBV29-1 combines with J gene TRBJ2-6; 7 bases line up with TRBD1. Trimming at V came to 0 bases and at J to 0 bases, leaving 5 bases not matched to a gene. Germline V gives CDR1 SQVTM, CDR2 ANQGSEA. There are 17 residues in the CDR3. The chain's CDR3 is CSVEEGGRLSGANVLTF. The CDR3 nucleotides read TGCAGCGTTGAAGAAGGGGGCAGACTCTCTGGGGCCAACGTCCTGACTTTC.

The DNA of the CDR3 is TGCGCCAGCAGCTTGCAGGCCCCCACAGATACGCAGTATTTT. Translated: CASSLQAPTDTQYF. This chain uses TRBV5-1 with TRBJ2-3; D is unclear. V was shortened by 1 base and J by 2 bases, with 8 bases between the two germline ends. The germline V gene has CDR1 SGHRS and CDR2 YFSETQ. The CDR3 is made up of 14 amino acids.

The chain joins TRBV9 to TRBJ1-1; a weak D match, TRBD1 (5 bases). The length of the CDR3 is 12 residues. V lost 3 bases and J 6 bases, leaving 9 bases between the germline ends. Germline CDR1 reads SGDLS; CDR2 reads YYNGEE. CDR3 loop: CASSAGSAEAFF. CDR3 in DNA: TGTGCCAGCAGCGCAGGGTCTGCTGAAGCTTTCTTT.

The rearrangement links TRBV21-1 to TRBJ1-3. TRBV21-1 is marked as a pseudogene. This CDR3 comprises 10 residues. CDR3 loop: CASFAPTIYF. The DNA for the CDR3 is TGTGCCAGCTTCGCTCCCACCATATATTTT.

The rearrangement uses TRBV27 and TRBJ2-7, with 8 bases fitting TRBD1. Germline CDR1 and CDR2: MNHEY and SMNVEV (reference sequence). The CDR3 sequence is 14 residues long. V was pared by 6 bases and J by 1 base, with 5 bases of the junction left unmatched. This chain's CDR3 is CASRSDRVSYEQYF. DNA of the CDR3: TGTGCCAGCAGGTCGGACAGGGTATCCTACGAGCAGTACTTC.

CDR3 DNA sequence: TGCAGCGTTGGAACAGGGGTGACTAATGAAAAACTGTTTTTT. Translated, it gives CSVGTGVTNEKLFF. The rearrangement links TRBV29-1 to TRBJ1-4; the match to TRBD1 covers 7 bases. Germline V gene data show CDR1 as SQVTM and CDR2 as ANQGSEA. V trimming: 4 bases; J trimming: 2 bases; junction bases outside the gene matches: 4. This CDR3 has 14 residues.

The chain recombines TRBV5-4 with TRBJ1-4; no clear D gene. In germline, CDR1 is SGHNT, CDR2 YYREEE (reference sequence). Trimming removed 3 bases at V and 4 bases at J, with 10 bases between. The CDR3 is 14 amino acids. CDR3 residues: CASSSGSRNEKLFF. The CDR3 DNA reads TGTGCCAGCAGCTCTGGGTCCCGTAATGAAAAACTGTTTTTT.

For this clone: In the same sample, other DNA sequences code for this CDR3. The CDR3 DNA follows: TGTGCCAGCAGTCCCAGGACAGGGTTGAACACTGAAGCTTTCTTT. It translates to CASSPRTGLNTEAFF. The chain has TRBV27 and TRBJ1-1, with 8 nucleotides matching TRBD1. Germline V gene data show CDR1 as MNHEY and CDR2 as SMNVEV (reference sequence). CDR3 length: 15 amino acids. The J segment lost 0 bases and the V segment lost 5 bases, leaving 5 bases of the junction unmatched.

V is TRBV24-1 and J is TRBJ1-1; TRBD1 matches 11 bases. The CDR3 loop spans 13 amino acids. V lost 5 bases to trimming and J lost 5 bases; unmatched junction nucleotides: 0. Per the germline V gene, CDR1 is KGHDR and CDR2 is SFDVKD. The CDR3: CATSGDRGTEAFF. Written as DNA, the CDR3 is TGTGCCACCAGTGGGGACAGGGGGACTGAAGCTTTCTTT.

This chain joins TRBV19 and TRBJ2-1; a possible D gene is TRBD2 (6 bases). The CDR3 is 15 residues long. CDR1 is LNHDA and CDR2 is SQIVND in the germline V gene (reference sequence). Trimming took off 8 bases at V and 2 bases at J, with 16 bases between the two ends. Written as DNA, the CDR3 is TGTGCCAGTGGGAATATAGCGGAAACCTACAATGAGCAGTTCTTC. It yields the protein CASGNIAETYNEQFF.

This chain uses TRBV7-9 with TRBJ2-5; D perhaps matches TRBD1 (5 bases). The CDR3 is 16 residues long. V gave up 6 bases and J gave up 5 bases, with 22 bases separating them. In germline, CDR1 is SEHNR, CDR2 FQNEAQ (reference sequence). The CDR3 coding sequence is TGTGCCAGCAGTCTTCAAAGTGGAGAGTGGGGCGAGACCCAGTACTTC. Translation: CASSLQSGEWGETQYF.

The chain links TRBV5-1 to TRBJ2-3, with 13 bases that match TRBD2. The germline gives CDR1 SGHRS, CDR2 YFSETQ. J lost 5 bases, V lost 5 bases, and 8 bases had no gene match. The CDR3 extends over 16 amino acids. The CDR3 sequence is CASSWTSGSFGDTQYF. The CDR3 nucleotides are TGCGCCAGCAGTTGGACTAGCGGGAGTTTTGGAGATACGCAGTATTTT.

This rearrangement joins TRBV6-6 to TRBJ1-1, with D uncertain. The CDR3 runs 11 residues. Germline CDR1 reads MNHNY; CDR2 reads SVGAGI (reference sequence). The ends were cut back, 2 bases at V and 7 bases at J, with 5 bases in the middle. CDR3 loop: CASSYPNEAFF. The CDR3 coding sequence is TGTGCCAGCAGTTACCCCAATGAAGCTTTCTTT.

A single count supports this clone. This chain uses TRBV7-2 with TRBJ1-1; D remains unclear. The CDR3 sequence is 16 residues long. Germline CDR1 reads SGHTA; CDR2 reads FQGNSA. Trimming pared 1 base from V and 0 bases from J, leaving 12 bases between. Here the CDR3 reads CASSLGNPVMNTEAFF. The CDR3 DNA reads as TGTGCCAGCAGCTTAGGTAACCCGGTCATGAACACTGAAGCTTTCTTT. Using reference TRBV7-2 and TRBJ1-1 for the parts outside the CDR3, the full variable domain is GAGVSQSPSNKVTEKGKDVELRCDPISGHTALYWYRQSLGQGLEFLIYFQGNSAPDKSGLPSDRFSAERTGGSVSTLTIQRTQQEDSAVYLCASSLGNPVMNTEAFFGQGTRLTVV.